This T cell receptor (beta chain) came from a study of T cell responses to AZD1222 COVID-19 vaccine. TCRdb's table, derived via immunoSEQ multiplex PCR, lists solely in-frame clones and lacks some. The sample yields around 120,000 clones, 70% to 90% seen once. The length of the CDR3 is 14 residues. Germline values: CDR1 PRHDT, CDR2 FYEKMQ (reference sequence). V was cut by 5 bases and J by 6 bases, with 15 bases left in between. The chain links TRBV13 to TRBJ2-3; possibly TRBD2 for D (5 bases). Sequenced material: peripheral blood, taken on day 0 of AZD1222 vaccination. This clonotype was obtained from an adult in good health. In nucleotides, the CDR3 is TGTGCCAGCAGCGCGGAATCGGAGGAGGATACGCAGTATTTT. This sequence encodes CASSAESEEDTQYF.